This TCR beta chain emerged from a study of T cells in Graves' hyperthyroidism and ophthalmopathy. This clonotype has a count of ten or more. From germline, CDR1 is PRHDT and CDR2 FYEKMQ (reference sequence). The CDR3 length is 15 residues. The V gene lost 3 bases and the J gene lost 2 bases, with 13 bases spanning the gap. A patient was excluded if there was uncontrolled infection, other autoimmune disease, pregnancy or lactation. Clinical symptoms, serum thyroxine and TRAb, thyroid ultrasound and orbital computed tomography were used for the diagnoses. PBMCs stemmed from around 10 ml fresh peripheral blood. Amplified TCR beta CDR3 regions derived from RNA transcripts. A set of HTBI primers served as the primers for a first-round RT-PCR of the TCR CDR3. TCRdb re-called the multiplex PCR reads with MiXCR, one entry per CDR3 protein. The sample has approximately 420,000 distinct CDR3 sequences; about 13% are singletons.

The material sequenced was blood. The chain uses TRBV13 and TRBJ1-1; D not resolved. This TCR was recovered from a woman aged 18-35 years with Graves' hyperthyroidism. CDR3 in amino acids: CASSLAAALNTEAFF. The CDR3 nucleotides read TGTGCCAGCAGCTTGGCGGCAGCCTTAAACACTGAAGCTTTCTTT. The whole variable domain, filled in from reference TRBV13 and TRBJ1-1, reads AAGVIQSPRHLIKEKRETATLKCYPIPRHDTVYWYQQGPGQDPQFLISFYEKMQSDKGSIPDRFSAQQFSDYHSELNMSSLELGDSALYFCASSLAAALNTEAFFGQGTRLTVV.